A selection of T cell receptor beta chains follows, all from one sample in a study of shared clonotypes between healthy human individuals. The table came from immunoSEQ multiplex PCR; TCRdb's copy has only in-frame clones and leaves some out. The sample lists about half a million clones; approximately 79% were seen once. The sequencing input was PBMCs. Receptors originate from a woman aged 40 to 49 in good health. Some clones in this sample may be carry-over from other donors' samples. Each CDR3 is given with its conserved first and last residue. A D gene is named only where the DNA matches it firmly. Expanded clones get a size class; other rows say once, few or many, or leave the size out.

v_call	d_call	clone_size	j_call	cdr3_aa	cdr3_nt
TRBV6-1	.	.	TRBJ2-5	CASSHRARIGETQYF	TGTGCCAGCAGTCATAGGGCCCGGATTGGGGAGACCCAGTACTTC
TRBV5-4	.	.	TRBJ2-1	CASSGTDSYNEQFF	TGTGCCAGCAGTGGGACGGACTCCTACAATGAGCAGTTCTTC
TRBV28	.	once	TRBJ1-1	CAISGGFDTEAFF	TGTGCCATTTCTGGGGGGTTTGACACTGAAGCTTTCTTT
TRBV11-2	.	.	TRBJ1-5	CASSLDVNQPQHF	TGTGCCAGCAGCTTAGATGTAAATCAGCCCCAGCATTTT
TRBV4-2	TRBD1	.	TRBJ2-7	CASSSRQGPYEQYF	TGTGCCAGCAGCTCGCGACAGGGGCCCTACGAGCAGTACTTC
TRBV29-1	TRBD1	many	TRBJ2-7	CSATTGSFSYEQYF	TGCAGCGCTACGACAGGGAGTTTCTCCTACGAGCAGTACTTC
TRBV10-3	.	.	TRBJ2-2	CAISSNTGELFF	TGTGCCATCAGCTCTAACACCGGGGAGCTGTTTTTT
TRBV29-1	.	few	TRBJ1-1	CSVESGTEAFF	TGCAGCGTTGAATCGGGAACTGAAGCTTTCTTT
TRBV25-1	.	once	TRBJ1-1	CARFSGITPMNTEAFF	TGTGCCAGATTTTCAGGGATCACACCTATGAACACTGAAGCTTTCTTT
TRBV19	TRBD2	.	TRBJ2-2	CASSMGLASNTGELFF	TGTGCCAGTAGTATGGGACTAGCGTCGAACACCGGGGAGCTGTTTTTT
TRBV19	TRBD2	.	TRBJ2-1	CASSFSGTAYNEQFF	TGTGCCAGTAGTTTTAGCGGGACCGCCTACAATGAGCAGTTCTTC
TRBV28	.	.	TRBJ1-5	CASRLGGAGNQPQHF	TGTGCCAGCAGGCTGGGTGGGGCAGGCAATCAGCCCCAGCATTTT
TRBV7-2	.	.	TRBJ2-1	CASSLGPRQPYNEQFF	TGTGCCAGCAGCTTAGGGCCCCGCCAACCGTACAATGAGCAGTTCTTC
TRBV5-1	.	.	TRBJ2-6	CASSLTLANVLTF	TGCGCCAGCAGCTTGACACTGGCCAACGTCCTGACTTTC
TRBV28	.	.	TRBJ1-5	CASSFFGGLSNQPQHF	TGTGCCAGCAGTTTTTTCGGGGGGCTAAGCAATCAGCCCCAGCATTTT
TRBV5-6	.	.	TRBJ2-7	CASSLADGRRGEQYF	TGTGCCAGCAGCTTGGCCGACGGGAGAAGGGGTGAGCAGTACTTC
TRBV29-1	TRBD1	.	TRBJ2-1	CSVDEGQNNEQFF	TGCAGCGTTGATGAGGGACAGAACAATGAGCAGTTCTTC
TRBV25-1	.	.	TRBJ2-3	CASSGQLTDTQYF	TGTGCCAGCAGCGGACAGCTCACAGATACGCAGTATTTT
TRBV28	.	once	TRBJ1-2	CASSPDSNYGYTF	TGTGCCAGCAGCCCGGACAGTAACTATGGCTACACCTTC
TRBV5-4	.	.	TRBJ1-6	CASSLEGSYNSPLHF	TGTGCCAGCAGCTTGGAGGGCTCCTATAATTCACCCCTCCACTTT
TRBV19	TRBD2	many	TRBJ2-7	CASRLTSGGSYEQYF	TGTGCCAGTAGACTGACTAGCGGGGGCTCCTACGAGCAGTACTTC
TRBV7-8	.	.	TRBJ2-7	CASSPEWLTYEQYF	TGTGCCAGCAGCCCCGAGTGGTTAACCTACGAGCAGTACTTC
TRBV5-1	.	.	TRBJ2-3	CASSLRQGTDTQYF	TGCGCCAGCAGCCTGAGACAGGGCACAGATACGCAGTATTTT
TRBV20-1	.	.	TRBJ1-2	CSAFEGGYTF	TGCAGTGCTTTCGAGGGGGGCTACACCTTC
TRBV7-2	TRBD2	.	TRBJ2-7	CASSLGLAGSPYF	TGTGCCAGCAGCTTAGGGCTAGCGGGGTCTCCGTACTTC
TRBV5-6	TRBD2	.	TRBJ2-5	CASSFGLAGVLETQYF	TGTGCCAGCAGCTTTGGTCTAGCGGGAGTACTGGAGACCCAGTACTTC
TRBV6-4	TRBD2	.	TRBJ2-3	CASSPGTSDTDTQYF	TGTGCCAGCAGTCCCGGGACTAGCGACACAGATACGCAGTATTTT
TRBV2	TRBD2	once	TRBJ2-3	CASSGLAGGTDTQYF	TGTGCCAGCAGCGGACTAGCGGGGGGCACAGATACGCAGTATTTT
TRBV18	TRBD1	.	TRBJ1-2	CASSSPTGDLNYGYTF	TGTGCCAGCTCATCCCCGACAGGGGACCTAAACTATGGCTACACCTTC
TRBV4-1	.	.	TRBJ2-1	CASSQVIETSEFF	TGCGCCAGCAGCCAAGTTATAGAGACTAGTGAGTTCTTC
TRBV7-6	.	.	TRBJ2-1	CASSNWRRDNSSYNEQFF	TGTGCCAGCAGCAACTGGAGACGGGACAATAGCTCCTACAATGAGCAGTTCTTC
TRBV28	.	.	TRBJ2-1	CASSLVLEEGLVF	TGTGCCAGCAGTTTAGTCCTGGAGGAGGGTTTGGTCTTC
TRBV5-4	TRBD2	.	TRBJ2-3	CASSLGGGRADTQYF	TGTGCCAGCAGCTTGGGGGGCGGGAGAGCAGATACGCAGTATTTT
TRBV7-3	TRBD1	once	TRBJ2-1	CASSTRQGRSFFYNEQFF	TGTGCCAGCAGTACAAGACAGGGGAGGAGCTTTTTCTACAATGAGCAGTTCTTC
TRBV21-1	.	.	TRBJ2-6	CASTSAGDPPCPSGANVLTF	TGTGCCAGCACGTCAGCGGGAGACCCTCCCTGTCCTTCTGGGGCCAACGTCCTGACTTTC
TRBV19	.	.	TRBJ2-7	CASSPGLASFAEQYF	TGTGCCAGTAGTCCTGGACTTGCTAGCTTCGCCGAGCAGTACTTC
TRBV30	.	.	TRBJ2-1	CAWSGGGPYNEQFF	TGTGCCTGGAGTGGGGGCGGGCCCTACAATGAGCAGTTCTTC
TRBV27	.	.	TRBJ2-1	CASRHSSGEQFF	TGTGCCAGCAGACACTCATCGGGGGAGCAGTTCTTC
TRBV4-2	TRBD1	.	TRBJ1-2	CASSQNRGIKYGYTF	TGTGCCAGCAGCCAAAACAGGGGAATTAAATATGGCTACACCTTC
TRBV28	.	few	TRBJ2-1	CASSLGGRSYNEQFF	TGTGCCAGCAGTTTAGGTGGACGTTCCTACAATGAGCAGTTCTTC
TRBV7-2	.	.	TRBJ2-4	CASSPQPLAKNIQYF	TGTGCCAGCAGCCCCCAACCGCTAGCCAAAAACATTCAGTACTTC
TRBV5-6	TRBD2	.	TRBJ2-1	CASSRELTSGARAYNEQFF	TGTGCCAGCAGCCGGGAATTGACTAGCGGGGCTAGGGCGTACAATGAGCAGTTCTTC
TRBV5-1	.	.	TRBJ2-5	CASSPRGPQETQYF	TGCGCCAGCAGTCCCAGGGGTCCCCAAGAGACCCAGTACTTC
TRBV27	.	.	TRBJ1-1	CASSEWTPRNTEAFF	TGTGCCAGCAGTGAGTGGACTCCTCGGAACACTGAAGCTTTCTTT
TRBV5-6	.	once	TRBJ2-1	CASSLDPGEQFF	TGTGCCAGCAGCTTGGATCCGGGTGAGCAGTTCTTC